These T cell receptor beta chains were read from a single sample in a study of CD8 T cells in Susac syndrome. MiXCR was run by TCRdb on the immunoSEQ multiplex PCR reads, yielding one entry per CDR3 protein. The repertoire holds fewer than 300,000 distinct CDR3 sequences, with approximately 81% as singletons. Source material: CD8+ T cells from PBMCs. The source is a human donor with multiple sclerosis. CDR3s include the opening cysteine and the closing phenylalanine or tryptophan. Fields, in order: CDR3 protein, CDR3 DNA, V gene, J gene, D gene, clone size. The D gene is left open where the match is weak. Size is omitted from some rows. Given values are once, few, many or a class for expanded clones.

CDR3 protein: CASSVGGATNYGYTF
CDR3 DNA: TGTGCCAGCAGCGTGGGGGGCGCCACAAACTATGGCTACACCTTC
V gene: TRBV9
J gene: TRBJ1-2
D gene: -
clone size: -

CDR3 protein: CASRRKEADTQYF
CDR3 DNA: TGTGCCAGCAGACGTAAAGAAGCAGATACGCAGTATTTT
V gene: TRBV2
J gene: TRBJ2-3
D gene: -
clone size: -

CDR3 protein: CASSVSYVAETSTDTQYF
CDR3 DNA: TGTGCCAGCAGCGTCTCCTATGTGGCGGAGACTAGCACAGATACGCAGTATTTT
V gene: TRBV7-3
J gene: TRBJ2-3
D gene: -
clone size: -

CDR3 protein: CASSFNRGLREAFF
CDR3 DNA: TGTGCCAGCAGCTTTAACAGGGGGCTAAGAGAAGCTTTCTTT
V gene: TRBV7-2
J gene: TRBJ1-1
D gene: TRBD1
clone size: -

CDR3 protein: CSAVHPGTAKGYTF
CDR3 DNA: TGCAGCGCTGTTCATCCCGGGACAGCCAAGGGCTACACCTTC
V gene: TRBV29-1
J gene: TRBJ1-2
D gene: TRBD1
clone size: -

CDR3 protein: CATSGLTEVYEQYF
CDR3 DNA: TGTGCCACCAGCGGACTGACGGAGGTCTACGAGCAGTACTTC
V gene: TRBV15
J gene: TRBJ2-7
D gene: -
clone size: -

CDR3 protein: CASSLEGNTGELFF
CDR3 DNA: TGTGCCAGCAGTTTAGAAGGGAACACCGGGGAGCTGTTTTTT
V gene: TRBV27
J gene: TRBJ2-2
D gene: -
clone size: few

CDR3 protein: CASSLYKALAGVLTAPMTYNEQFF
CDR3 DNA: TGTGCCAGCAGTTTATATAAGGCGCTAGCGGGAGTTCTTACCGCTCCGATGACTTACAATGAGCAGTTCTTC
V gene: TRBV28
J gene: TRBJ2-1
D gene: TRBD2
clone size: -

CDR3 protein: CASSFDWRGSGTQYF
CDR3 DNA: TGTGCCAGCAGCTTCGATTGGCGAGGGAGCGGTACGCAGTATTTT
V gene: TRBV13
J gene: TRBJ2-3
D gene: -
clone size: -

CDR3 protein: CASRRGTVSEKLFF
CDR3 DNA: TGTGCCAGCAGACGCGGGACTGTCAGTGAAAAACTGTTTTTT
V gene: TRBV3-1
J gene: TRBJ1-4
D gene: -
clone size: -

CDR3 protein: CASSPPRGRTGELFF
CDR3 DNA: TGTGCCAGCTCACCACCGCGGGGACGCACCGGGGAGCTGTTTTTT
V gene: TRBV18
J gene: TRBJ2-2
D gene: -
clone size: -

CDR3 protein: CASSLEYRGNEQYF
CDR3 DNA: TGTGCCAGCAGCTTAGAATATAGGGGGAACGAGCAGTACTTC
V gene: TRBV7-2
J gene: TRBJ2-7
D gene: -
clone size: -

CDR3 protein: CASSFGAGVYNEQFF
CDR3 DNA: TGTGCCAGCAGTTTCGGAGCGGGAGTGTACAATGAGCAGTTCTTC
V gene: TRBV28
J gene: TRBJ2-1
D gene: TRBD2
clone size: -

CDR3 protein: CASSYLQGPSYEQYF
CDR3 DNA: TGCGCCAGCAGCTACCTACAGGGCCCCTCCTACGAGCAGTACTTC
V gene: TRBV4-1
J gene: TRBJ2-7
D gene: -
clone size: -

CDR3 protein: CATSTNLGTDYYGYTF
CDR3 DNA: TGTGCCACCAGCACCAACCTCGGGACGGATTACTATGGCTACACCTTC
V gene: TRBV15
J gene: TRBJ1-2
D gene: -
clone size: -

CDR3 protein: CASSLKGVSYEQYF
CDR3 DNA: TGCGCCAGCAGCTTAAAAGGAGTCTCCTACGAGCAGTACTTC
V gene: TRBV5-1
J gene: TRBJ2-7
D gene: -
clone size: -

CDR3 protein: CSARDGLEPGETQYF
CDR3 DNA: TGCAGTGCTAGAGACGGACTGGAGCCCGGAGAGACCCAGTACTTC
V gene: TRBV20-1
J gene: TRBJ2-5
D gene: -
clone size: -

CDR3 protein: CATSSLDSGRRKPQHF
CDR3 DNA: TGTGCCACCAGCAGTCTGGATAGCGGCCGGAGAAAGCCCCAGCATTTT
V gene: TRBV15
J gene: TRBJ1-5
D gene: -
clone size: -

CDR3 protein: CATASVRQGSTDTQYF
CDR3 DNA: TGTGCCACCGCCTCCGTACGACAGGGATCCACAGATACGCAGTATTTT
V gene: TRBV12-3/TRBV12-4
J gene: TRBJ2-3
D gene: TRBD1
clone size: -

CDR3 protein: CASSHLRGGGSYEQYF
CDR3 DNA: TGTGCCAGCAGCCACTTAAGGGGAGGGGGCTCCTACGAGCAGTACTTC
V gene: TRBV7-9
J gene: TRBJ2-7
D gene: -
clone size: -

CDR3 protein: CASSQFGDVLGVTDTQYF
CDR3 DNA: TGCGCCAGCAGCCAATTTGGGGACGTCCTTGGAGTCACAGATACGCAGTATTTT
V gene: TRBV4-1
J gene: TRBJ2-3
D gene: -
clone size: -

CDR3 protein: CASSLRTSGRARTDTQYF
CDR3 DNA: TGCGCCAGCAGCTTAAGGACTAGCGGGAGGGCGCGGACAGATACGCAGTATTTT
V gene: TRBV5-1
J gene: TRBJ2-3
D gene: TRBD2
clone size: -

CDR3 protein: CASSLTVGQGAVGAKNIQYF
CDR3 DNA: TGTGCCAGCAGCTTAACGGTTGGGCAGGGAGCGGTCGGAGCCAAAAACATTCAGTACTTC
V gene: TRBV11-1
J gene: TRBJ2-4
D gene: -
clone size: once

CDR3 protein: CASSVGRGDYNEQFF
CDR3 DNA: TGTGCCAGCAGCGTAGGCAGGGGAGACTACAATGAGCAGTTCTTC
V gene: TRBV9
J gene: TRBJ2-1
D gene: -
clone size: -

CDR3 protein: CASSLESQPQHF
CDR3 DNA: TGTGCCAGCAGCTTAGAGTCTCAGCCCCAGCATTTT
V gene: TRBV7-9
J gene: TRBJ1-5
D gene: -
clone size: -

CDR3 protein: CASSYIGGRDGYYNEQFF
CDR3 DNA: TGTGCCAGCAGTTACATCGGGGGGAGGGACGGATACTACAATGAGCAGTTCTTC
V gene: TRBV27
J gene: TRBJ2-1
D gene: TRBD2
clone size: -

CDR3 protein: CASSPSKGQGFSSQYF
CDR3 DNA: TGTGCCAGCAGCCCTAGTAAAGGACAGGGGTTTAGTTCGCAGTATTTT
V gene: TRBV28
J gene: TRBJ2-3
D gene: TRBD1
clone size: -

CDR3 protein: CASSRGRHNEQFF
CDR3 DNA: TGTGCCAGTAGTAGGGGGAGGCACAATGAGCAGTTCTTC
V gene: TRBV19
J gene: TRBJ2-1
D gene: -
clone size: once

CDR3 protein: CASSLQGAATGEQFF
CDR3 DNA: TGTGCCAGCAGCTTACAGGGGGCTGCCACGGGTGAGCAGTTCTTC
V gene: TRBV7-9
J gene: TRBJ2-1
D gene: TRBD1
clone size: -

CDR3 protein: CSARPPSNQPQHF
CDR3 DNA: TGCAGTGCTAGACCGCCGAGCAATCAGCCCCAGCATTTT
V gene: TRBV20-1
J gene: TRBJ1-5
D gene: -
clone size: -

CDR3 protein: CASHDSSYEQYF
CDR3 DNA: TGTGCCTCTCACGATAGCTCCTACGAGCAGTACTTC
V gene: TRBV10-3
J gene: TRBJ2-7
D gene: -
clone size: once

CDR3 protein: CASNPGAGTSRFGELFF
CDR3 DNA: TGTGCCAGCAACCCCGGGGCCGGGACTAGTCGTTTCGGGGAGCTGTTTTTT
V gene: TRBV27
J gene: TRBJ2-2
D gene: TRBD2
clone size: once

CDR3 protein: CASSPQGGGRGYGYTF
CDR3 DNA: TGCGCCAGCAGCCCTCAGGGGGGGGGCAGGGGCTATGGCTACACCTTC
V gene: TRBV4-1
J gene: TRBJ1-2
D gene: TRBD1
clone size: -

CDR3 protein: CASRQRGGSAQGTEAFF
CDR3 DNA: TGTGCCAGCAGGCAGAGAGGGGGAAGTGCACAGGGCACTGAAGCTTTCTTT
V gene: TRBV5-5
J gene: TRBJ1-1
D gene: -
clone size: -

CDR3 protein: CASRDRAAYEQYF
CDR3 DNA: TGTGCCAGCAGAGACAGGGCTGCCTACGAGCAGTACTTC
V gene: TRBV2
J gene: TRBJ2-7
D gene: TRBD1
clone size: -

CDR3 protein: CASSHRESSYNEQFF
CDR3 DNA: TGTGCCAGCAGTCACAGGGAAAGCTCCTACAATGAGCAGTTCTTC
V gene: TRBV6-5
J gene: TRBJ2-1
D gene: -
clone size: -

CDR3 protein: CASSDGSGSSYEQYF
CDR3 DNA: TGCGCCAGCAGTGATGGTAGCGGGAGCTCCTACGAGCAGTACTTC
V gene: TRBV10-2
J gene: TRBJ2-7
D gene: TRBD2
clone size: few

CDR3 protein: CASSVAGYSYEQYF
CDR3 DNA: TGTGCCAGCAGCGTAGCAGGGTATTCCTACGAGCAGTACTTC
V gene: TRBV9
J gene: TRBJ2-7
D gene: -
clone size: -

CDR3 protein: CASSYSAGVGEQYF
CDR3 DNA: TGTGCCAGCAGTTACTCGGCGGGGGTGGGGGAGCAGTACTTC
V gene: TRBV6-5
J gene: TRBJ2-7
D gene: TRBD2
clone size: -

CDR3 protein: CASNMRGLRNYGYTF
CDR3 DNA: TGTGCCAGCAACATGCGGGGGTTAAGAAACTATGGCTACACCTTC
V gene: TRBV5-5
J gene: TRBJ1-2
D gene: -
clone size: -

CDR3 protein: CASSRDGASTDTQYF
CDR3 DNA: TGTGCCAGCAGTCGCGACGGGGCTAGCACAGATACGCAGTATTTT
V gene: TRBV27
J gene: TRBJ2-3
D gene: -
clone size: -

CDR3 protein: CATSPGTYYNEQFF
CDR3 DNA: TGTGCCACCAGTCCTGGGACATACTACAATGAGCAGTTCTTC
V gene: TRBV27
J gene: TRBJ2-1
D gene: -
clone size: -

CDR3 protein: CASSLAGDRSFYGYTF
CDR3 DNA: TGTGCCAGCAGCTTAGCGGGTGACAGGAGTTTCTATGGCTACACCTTC
V gene: TRBV7-6
J gene: TRBJ1-2
D gene: -
clone size: once